This T cell receptor (beta chain) was recorded in a study of blood T cells in healthy people across ages. A sample-barcoded 5' primer and a J-beta primer mix were used in a second PCR of about 6 to 11 cycles. In TCRdb, the 5' RACE reads were re-called with MiXCR into one record per CDR3 protein. The table lists over a million distinct CDR3 sequences, roughly two fifths of them singletons. V lost 5 bases and J 7 bases, leaving 10 bases between the germline ends. Germline CDR1 reads LGHNT; CDR2 reads FRNRAP. The CDR3 has 12 residues. The chain links TRBV12-5 to TRBJ2-3; D possibly corresponds to TRBD1 (5 bases). The sequence came from a woman between 18 and 30 years old in good health. Specimen: blood. CDR3 coding DNA: TGTGCTAGTGGTAGAGACAGTTATACGCAGTATTTT. Protein: CASGRDSYTQYF.